A selection of T cell receptor beta chains follows, all from one sample in a study of T-cell reconstitution after alpha-beta-depleted transplantation in children. TCRdb reprocessed the PCR reads via MiXCR and lists one record per CDR3 protein. Of over 200,000 distinct CDR3 sequences listed, roughly 9% are singletons. Sample: PBMCs from the stem cell graft donor, taken from the stem cell graft. All receptors come from a human donor who donated a stem cell graft to a child with acute lymphoblastic leukemia. CDR3s include the opening cysteine and the closing phenylalanine or tryptophan. Fields, in order: D gene, J gene, V gene, clone size, CDR3 DNA, CDR3 protein. A D gene is named only where the DNA matches it firmly. Size is omitted from some rows. Given values are once, few, many or a class for expanded clones.

D: .; J: TRBJ2-7; V: TRBV9; size: .; DNA: TGTGCCAGCAGCGTAGAGGGCACCACCTACGAGCAGTACTTC; CDR3: CASSVEGTTYEQYF
D: TRBD2; J: TRBJ2-1; V: TRBV7-7; size: .; DNA: TGTGCCAGCAGCTTAGGGGTTAGCGGGGGGACCAATGAGCAGTTCTTC; CDR3: CASSLGVSGGTNEQFF
D: .; J: TRBJ2-7; V: TRBV10-3; size: few; DNA: TGTGCCATCAGTGATACGAAATACGAGCAGTACTTC; CDR3: CAISDTKYEQYF
D: TRBD1; J: TRBJ1-2; V: TRBV5-1; size: .; DNA: TGCGCCAGTTTTGGACAGGGGGATTTTGGAGGCTACACCTTC; CDR3: CASFGQGDFGGYTF
D: TRBD1; J: TRBJ2-7; V: TRBV29-1; size: many; DNA: TGCAGCGTGAAAAGACAGGGTGGCTCCTACGAGCAGTACTTC; CDR3: CSVKRQGGSYEQYF
D: TRBD2; J: TRBJ2-3; V: TRBV4-1; size: few; DNA: TGCGCCAGCAGCCAACTAGCGGGGGGGCCGGGCACAGATACGCAGTATTTT; CDR3: CASSQLAGGPGTDTQYF
D: TRBD1; J: TRBJ2-3; V: TRBV2; size: few; DNA: TGTGCCAGCAGTGAAGAGACAGGGACCCTGTCTGGAGGAGATACGCAGTATTTT; CDR3: CASSEETGTLSGGDTQYF
D: TRBD1; J: TRBJ2-1; V: TRBV5-1; size: many; DNA: TGCGCCAGCAGCCACCTCGTCAGTAGGGACAGGTCATACAATGAGCAGTTCTTC; CDR3: CASSHLVSRDRSYNEQFF
D: TRBD2; J: TRBJ2-2; V: TRBV20-1; size: .; DNA: TGCTGTGCTAGAGATCCAGGACTAGCGGGAAACACCGGGGAGCTGTTTTTT; CDR3: CCARDPGLAGNTGELFF
D: .; J: TRBJ2-7; V: TRBV27; size: .; DNA: TGTGCCAGCAGAAGGGGCGCATACGAGCAGTACTTC; CDR3: CASRRGAYEQYF
D: TRBD2; J: TRBJ2-3; V: TRBV6-4; size: many; DNA: TGTGCCAGCAGTGCGAAGGATTGGCGGGGGGGAAGCGAAGTTACGCAGTATTTT; CDR3: CASSAKDWRGGSEVTQYF
D: .; J: TRBJ1-2; V: TRBV3-1; size: .; DNA: TGTGCCAGCAGCCAAGTTCACGGAGCTAACTATGGCTACACCTTC; CDR3: CASSQVHGANYGYTF
D: .; J: TRBJ2-2; V: TRBV6-5; size: many; DNA: TGTGCCAGCAGTTACTCGGGGGGGCCGAACACCGGGGAGCTGTTTTTT; CDR3: CASSYSGGPNTGELFF
D: TRBD1; J: TRBJ2-5; V: TRBV2; size: many; DNA: TGTGCCAGCAGAGACAGGGAAGAGACCCAGTACTTC; CDR3: CASRDREETQYF
D: TRBD1; J: TRBJ1-1; V: TRBV3-1; size: many; DNA: TGTGCCAGCAGCCAGCCCCAGGGGGCTTACACTGAAGCTTTCTTT; CDR3: CASSQPQGAYTEAFF
D: .; J: TRBJ1-5; V: TRBV20-1; size: .; DNA: TGCAGTGCAGGACGTGGGAATCAGCCCCAGCATTTT; CDR3: CSAGRGNQPQHF
D: .; J: TRBJ2-7; V: TRBV6-5; size: few; DNA: TGTGCCAGCAGTTACTCAGGGGGTAGCGAGCAGTACTTC; CDR3: CASSYSGGSEQYF
D: .; J: TRBJ1-1; V: TRBV27; size: few; DNA: TGTGCCAGCAGTTCCCCCTGGCGGGCTGAAGCTTTCTTT; CDR3: CASSSPWRAEAFF
D: .; J: TRBJ1-3; V: TRBV7-6; size: .; DNA: TGTGCCAGCAGCTTAGAAGGGGCGGAAGGAAACACCATATATTTT; CDR3: CASSLEGAEGNTIYF
D: .; J: TRBJ1-1; V: TRBV29-1; size: .; DNA: TGCAGCGTCGACACTGAAGCTTTCTTT; CDR3: CSVDTEAFF
D: .; J: TRBJ1-3; V: TRBV6-5; size: .; DNA: TGTGCCAGCAGTTCCAGCCGTAGCTCTGGAAACACCATATATTTT; CDR3: CASSSSRSSGNTIYF
D: TRBD2; J: TRBJ2-7; V: TRBV6-5; size: .; DNA: TGTGCCAGCAGTACTAGCGGGACACACTACGAGCAGTACTTC; CDR3: CASSTSGTHYEQYF
D: TRBD2; J: TRBJ2-3; V: TRBV9; size: .; DNA: TGTGCCAGCAGCCCCGGTTGGGCTAGCGGGGGGGCTAGCACAGATACGCAGTATTTT; CDR3: CASSPGWASGGASTDTQYF
D: .; J: TRBJ2-2; V: TRBV12-3/TRBV12-4; size: .; DNA: TGTGCCAGCAGTTTTCGGAGGTCCGGGACCGGGGAGCTGTTTTTT; CDR3: CASSFRRSGTGELFF
D: TRBD1; J: TRBJ1-1; V: TRBV24-1; size: .; DNA: TGTGCCACCAGTGACAATCCAGGGGGAGAGAACACTGAAGCTTTCTTT; CDR3: CATSDNPGGENTEAFF
D: .; J: TRBJ2-7; V: TRBV5-1; size: .; DNA: TGCGCCAGCAGCGCCTCAAGGATCCCAGACGAGCAGTACTTC; CDR3: CASSASRIPDEQYF
D: .; J: TRBJ2-1; V: TRBV29-1; size: few; DNA: TGCAGCGTGCTGGGTTTCAGGGAGCAGTTCTTC; CDR3: CSVLGFREQFF